The rows below give T cell receptor beta chains drawn from one sample of a study of shared clonotypes between healthy human individuals. Libraries were prepared by immunoSEQ multiplex PCR; TCRdb keeps only in-frame clonotypes and omits some of them. Altogether roughly 170,000 clones are present, about 68% being singletons, with the ten largest covering roughly 10%. Sequences were obtained from memory CD4+ T cells sorted from blood. The source is a man aged 30 to 39 in good health. CDR3s include the opening cysteine and the closing phenylalanine or tryptophan. A D gene is named only where the DNA matches it firmly. Not all rows give a size; the values are once, few, many and, for expanded clones, a class.

CDR3nt,CDR3aa,abundance,j_gene,len,d_gene,v_gene
TGCGCCAGCAGCCCGTGGGGGGAGTCTGGGGCCAACGTCCTGACTTTC,CASSPWGESGANVLTF,few,TRBJ2-6,16,.,TRBV5-1
TGTGCCAGCAGCTTAGCCAATCAGCCCCAGCATTTT,CASSLANQPQHF,.,TRBJ1-5,12,.,TRBV7-9
TGTGCCAGCAGCCCAGCGGGGAAGGGGTACGAGCAGTACTTC,CASSPAGKGYEQYF,.,TRBJ2-7,14,TRBD2,TRBV5-5
TGTGCCAGCAGCTCAAGACTAGCGGGAGGATACGAGCAGTACTTC,CASSSRLAGGYEQYF,.,TRBJ2-7,15,TRBD2,TRBV5-4
TGTGCCAGTAGTATGGACCATGTAGCCGAAGAGACCCAGTACTTC,CASSMDHVAEETQYF,.,TRBJ2-5,15,.,TRBV19
TGTGCCAGCAGCTTAGCGCGGGGGAGGACGAACACTGAAGCTTTCTTT,CASSLARGRTNTEAFF,.,TRBJ1-1,16,.,TRBV7-8
TGCGCCAGCAGCCAAAAAGCCGACAGGCCGAATCAGCCCCAGCATTTT,CASSQKADRPNQPQHF,.,TRBJ1-5,16,.,TRBV4-3
TGCGCCAGCAGCCACCAGCGGGAGGGCCATGAGACCCAGTACTTC,CASSHQREGHETQYF,.,TRBJ2-5,15,TRBD2,TRBV5-1
TGTGCCAGCAGCCTCGACAGGGTTTACAATGAAGCTTTCTTT,CASSLDRVYNEAFF,once,TRBJ1-1,14,TRBD1,TRBV7-9
TGTGCCAGCAGCTTAGATAGGCTGAACACCGGGGAGCTGTTTTTT,CASSLDRLNTGELFF,few,TRBJ2-2,15,.,TRBV7-8
TGTGCCTGGGATGGGCAGGCAAACGGGGAGCTGTTTTTT,CAWDGQANGELFF,.,TRBJ2-2,13,.,TRBV30
TGCGCCAGCAGCTTGGGATCAAGCTCCTACGAGCAGTACTTC,CASSLGSSSYEQYF,.,TRBJ2-7,14,.,TRBV5-1
TGTGCCAGTACGAAAGGGCGGGAAGGCTACACCTTC,CASTKGREGYTF,.,TRBJ1-2,12,.,TRBV6-6
TGTGCCAGCAGCTTAGGACAGGGGGCGTACGAGCAGTACTTC,CASSLGQGAYEQYF,.,TRBJ2-7,14,TRBD1,TRBV7-9
TGCGCCAGCAGCTTGGGACCCGGGGGGCTTGGTCAGCCCCAGCATTTT,CASSLGPGGLGQPQHF,.,TRBJ1-5,16,.,TRBV5-1
TGTGCCAGCTCACCAACCAGCGGCGAGCAGTACTTC,CASSPTSGEQYF,many,TRBJ2-7,12,.,TRBV18
TGTGCCAGCAGTTTGGGGGGGATTGGCGTAAACACTGAAGCTTTCTTT,CASSLGGIGVNTEAFF,few,TRBJ1-1,16,.,TRBV27
TGTGCCAGCAGCTTGTACAACCGGGACATTCCTCATTTT,CASSLYNRDIPHF,.,TRBJ1-5,13,.,TRBV7-2
TGTGCCAGCAGCTTAGTCCTAGTCCACGAGCAGTACTTC,CASSLVLVHEQYF,.,TRBJ2-7,13,.,TRBV7-2
TGTGCCAGCGGGGTTTCTTTCTACGAGCAGTACTTC,CASGVSFYEQYF,many,TRBJ2-7,12,.,TRBV28
TGTGCCAGCAGTTCGACTAATGGGGACAGAGCCTACGAGCAGTACTTC,CASSSTNGDRAYEQYF,once,TRBJ2-7,16,TRBD1,TRBV28
TGTGCCACCAGCAGAGGAACCGAGGCAGATACGCAGTATTTT,CATSRGTEADTQYF,once,TRBJ2-3,14,.,TRBV15
TGTGCCAGCAGGATCTCGCTACATTGGCATCATCAGCCCCAGCATTTT,CASRISLHWHHQPQHF,.,TRBJ1-5,16,.,TRBV21-1
TGTGCCAGCAGTGACCCCGGGACAGGGCTAACCGGGGAGCTGTTTTTT,CASSDPGTGLTGELFF,.,TRBJ2-2,16,TRBD1,TRBV25-1
TGCGCCAGCAGCCAGGGACTTATGAACACTGAAGCTTTCTTT,CASSQGLMNTEAFF,.,TRBJ1-1,14,.,TRBV5-1
TGTGCCAGCAGCTTAATGTTGTCGGGGGCCGATAGCAATCAGCCCCAGCATTTT,CASSLMLSGADSNQPQHF,.,TRBJ1-5,18,.,TRBV7-2
TGTGCCAGTAAAGAGGCTAACTATGGCTACACCTTC,CASKEANYGYTF,.,TRBJ1-2,12,.,TRBV19
TGTGCCAGCAGTCCGATGCGGCGAGGGAGCAATCAGCCCCAGCATTTT,CASSPMRRGSNQPQHF,.,TRBJ1-5,16,.,TRBV2
TGTGCCAGCAGCTTTGAGGGGACAGGGAGGTCAAATCAGCCCCAGCATTTT,CASSFEGTGRSNQPQHF,few,TRBJ1-5,17,TRBD1,TRBV7-9
TGTGCCAGCCGACCTTCGAGGGCCGGTCAGCCCCAGCATTTT,CASRPSRAGQPQHF,.,TRBJ1-5,14,.,TRBV6-1
TGTGCCAGCAGTCCGGAAGCAGCGGTCTACAATGAGCAGTTCTTC,CASSPEAAVYNEQFF,.,TRBJ2-1,15,.,TRBV21-1
TGTGCCAGCAGTGTCAGGGGGCGGCCCGAGCAGTACTTC,CASSVRGRPEQYF,once,TRBJ2-7,13,TRBD1,TRBV6-1
TGCGCCAGCAGCCTGCAGGGGGCGGCGGGTAATGAGCAGTTCTTC,CASSLQGAAGNEQFF,.,TRBJ2-1,15,TRBD1,TRBV5-1
TGTGCCAGTAGCCAACAAGGCTACGAGCAGTACTTC,CASSQQGYEQYF,.,TRBJ2-7,12,.,TRBV19
TGTGCCACCCGGAGATGGGGGGAGGATAGCAATCAGCCCCAGCATTTT,CATRRWGEDSNQPQHF,few,TRBJ1-5,16,.,TRBV15
TGTGCCAGCAGTGAAGCGCCCTACGAGCAGTACTTC,CASSEAPYEQYF,few,TRBJ2-7,12,.,TRBV2
TGCAGCGTTGGCTTCGGGACAGGGTTAGCAGATACGCAGTATTTT,CSVGFGTGLADTQYF,once,TRBJ2-3,15,TRBD1,TRBV29-1
TGTGCCAGCAGACGTTTCGGGCAGGGCAATCAGCCCCAGCATTTT,CASRRFGQGNQPQHF,few,TRBJ1-5,15,.,TRBV6-6
TGTGCCAGCAGAGGTCGTGGCTCCTACAATGAGCAGTTCTTC,CASRGRGSYNEQFF,many,TRBJ2-1,14,.,TRBV27
TGTGCCAGCAGCTCCGGGACGGACCACAATGAGCAGTTCTTC,CASSSGTDHNEQFF,many,TRBJ2-1,14,.,TRBV7-9
TGTGCCAGTATCGAAAACGGGGCAGTCGGGATTCAGCCCCAGCATTTT,CASIENGAVGIQPQHF,.,TRBJ1-5,16,.,TRBV19
TGTGCCAGCACCGGACAGGAGGACTATGGCTACACCTTC,CASTGQEDYGYTF,few,TRBJ1-2,13,TRBD1,TRBV2
TGTGCCAGCAGGAGGGGTGCGAACACCGGGGAGCTGTTTTTT,CASRRGANTGELFF,.,TRBJ2-2,14,.,TRBV7-8
TGTGCCAGCAGCTTAGCCGGGACCTCCTACGAGCAGTACTTC,CASSLAGTSYEQYF,.,TRBJ2-7,14,.,TRBV7-2
TGTGCCAGCAGCTTAGCTAGGGGCGATAGGGATGGCTACACCTTC,CASSLARGDRDGYTF,few,TRBJ1-2,15,.,TRBV7-2
TGTGCCAGCAGCCCACTACAGGTCTCTGGAAACACCATATATTTT,CASSPLQVSGNTIYF,few,TRBJ1-3,15,.,TRBV7-8
TGTGCCAGCAGCCGGGACACCACTAACTATGGCTACACCTTC,CASSRDTTNYGYTF,many,TRBJ1-2,14,.,TRBV14
TGCGCCAGCAGCTTGTCAGCTCCTAACACCGGGGAGCTGTTTTTT,CASSLSAPNTGELFF,once,TRBJ2-2,15,.,TRBV5-1
TGTGCCTGGAGGGCCGAAACTAGCGTCCACGAGCAGTACTTC,CAWRAETSVHEQYF,.,TRBJ2-7,14,TRBD2,TRBV30
TGTGCCAGCAGTGGATGGACTAGCGGGTCCAATGAGCAGTTCTTC,CASSGWTSGSNEQFF,.,TRBJ2-1,15,TRBD2,TRBV6-1
TGTGCCAGCAGCTTCTCCGTCAACAATGAGCAGTTCTTC,CASSFSVNNEQFF,.,TRBJ2-1,13,.,TRBV14
TGCGCCAGCAGCCAAGAGGGTGGCCAGAGCTCTGGAAACACCATATATTTT,CASSQEGGQSSGNTIYF,once,TRBJ1-3,17,.,TRBV4-1